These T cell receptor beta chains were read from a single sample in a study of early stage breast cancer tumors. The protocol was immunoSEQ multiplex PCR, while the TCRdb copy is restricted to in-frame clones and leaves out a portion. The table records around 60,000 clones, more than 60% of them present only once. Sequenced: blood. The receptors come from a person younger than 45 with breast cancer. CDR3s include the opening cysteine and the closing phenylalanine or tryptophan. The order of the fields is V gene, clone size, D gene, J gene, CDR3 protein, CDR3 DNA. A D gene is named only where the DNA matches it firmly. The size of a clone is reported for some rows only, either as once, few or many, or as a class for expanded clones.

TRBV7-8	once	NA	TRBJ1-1	CASSLEVNTEAFF	TGTGCCAGCAGCTTAGAGGTGAACACTGAAGCTTTCTTT
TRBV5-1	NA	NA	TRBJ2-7	CASSWGSVYEQYF	TGCGCCAGCAGCTGGGGGTCGGTTTACGAGCAGTACTTC
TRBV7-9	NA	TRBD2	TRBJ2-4	CASSHRGDGLAKNIQYF	TGTGCCAGCAGTCACCGGGGGGACGGTCTGGCCAAAAACATTCAGTACTTC
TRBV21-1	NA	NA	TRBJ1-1	CASSLGQVEAFF	TGTGCCAGCAGCCTGGGGCAGGTTGAAGCTTTCTTT
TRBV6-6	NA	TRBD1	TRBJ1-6	CASSYSETGNSPLHF	TGTGCCAGCAGTTACTCGGAGACAGGGAACTCACCCCTCCACTTT
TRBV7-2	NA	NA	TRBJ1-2	CASSFYASGYTF	TGTGCCAGCAGCTTTTACGCTTCGGGCTACACCTTC
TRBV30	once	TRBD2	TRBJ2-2	CAWSTAGGNGTGELFF	TGTGCCTGGTCAACGGCGGGGGGGAATGGCACCGGGGAGCTGTTTTTT
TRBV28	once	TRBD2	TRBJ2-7	CASSLRLAGNEQYF	TGTGCCAGCAGTTTAAGACTAGCGGGAAACGAGCAGTACTTC
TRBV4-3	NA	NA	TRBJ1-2	CASSQELQLGLGAIYGYTF	TGCGCCAGCAGCCAAGAACTCCAACTCGGTCTGGGGGCCATCTATGGCTACACCTTC
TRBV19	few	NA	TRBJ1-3	CASRLMTLNTIYF	TGTGCCAGCCGCTTAATGACTTTAAACACCATATATTTT
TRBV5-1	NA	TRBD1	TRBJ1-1	CASSLGDRLEAFF	TGCGCCAGCAGCTTGGGGGACAGGTTGGAAGCTTTCTTT
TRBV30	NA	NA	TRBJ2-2	CAWSVSNTGELFF	TGTGCCTGGAGTGTATCGAACACCGGGGAGCTGTTTTTT